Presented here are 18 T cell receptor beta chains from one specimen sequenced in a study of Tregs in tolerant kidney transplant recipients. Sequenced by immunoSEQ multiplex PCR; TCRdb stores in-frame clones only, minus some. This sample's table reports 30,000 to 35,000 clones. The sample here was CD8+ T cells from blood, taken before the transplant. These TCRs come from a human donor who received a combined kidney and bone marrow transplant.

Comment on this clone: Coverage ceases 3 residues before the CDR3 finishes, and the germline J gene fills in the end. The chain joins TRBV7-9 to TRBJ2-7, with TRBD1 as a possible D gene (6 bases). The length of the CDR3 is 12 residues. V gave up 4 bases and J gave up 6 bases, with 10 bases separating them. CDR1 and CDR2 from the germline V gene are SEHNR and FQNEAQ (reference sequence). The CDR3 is CASSSTGLEQYF. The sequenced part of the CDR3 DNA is TGTGCCAGCAGCTCCACAGGGCTCGAG.

CDR3 sequence reads: CASSYRTGGGDEQFF. The CDR3 DNA, read in part, is TGTGCCAGCAGCTATAGGACAGGGGGCGGAGATGAG. This chain links TRBV5-5 with TRBJ2-1; TRBD1 matches 11 bases. The read terminates 3 residues before the CDR3 end, so the remaining end is supplied by the germline J gene. Germline V gives CDR1 SGHKS, CDR2 YYEKEE (reference sequence). Losses at the gene ends were 3 bases for V and 8 bases for J; bases not matched to a gene: 7. The CDR3 is 15 residues long.

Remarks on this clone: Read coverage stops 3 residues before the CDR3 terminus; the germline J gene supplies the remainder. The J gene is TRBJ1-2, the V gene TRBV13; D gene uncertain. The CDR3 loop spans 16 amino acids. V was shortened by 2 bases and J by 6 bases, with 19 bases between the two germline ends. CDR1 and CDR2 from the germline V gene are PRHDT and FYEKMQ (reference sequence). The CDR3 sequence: CASSLYATRTSDGYTF. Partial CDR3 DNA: TGTGCCAGCAGCTTATACGCGACGAGGACTTCAGATGGC. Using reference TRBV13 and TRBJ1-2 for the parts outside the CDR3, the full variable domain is AAGVIQSPRHLIKEKRETATLKCYPIPRHDTVYWYQQGPGQDPQFLISFYEKMQSDKGSIPDRFSAQQFSDYHSELNMSSLELGDSALYFCASSLYATRTSDGYTFGSGTRLTVV.

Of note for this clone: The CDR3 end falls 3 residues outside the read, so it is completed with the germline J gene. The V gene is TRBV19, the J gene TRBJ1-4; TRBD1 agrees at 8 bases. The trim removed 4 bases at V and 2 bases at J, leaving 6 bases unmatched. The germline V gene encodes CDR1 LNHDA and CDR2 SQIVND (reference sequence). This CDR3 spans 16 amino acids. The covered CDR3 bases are TGTGCCAGTAGTACCGGACAGGGCTTCACTAATGAAAAA. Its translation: CASSTGQGFTNEK. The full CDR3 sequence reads CASSTGQGFTNEKLFF.

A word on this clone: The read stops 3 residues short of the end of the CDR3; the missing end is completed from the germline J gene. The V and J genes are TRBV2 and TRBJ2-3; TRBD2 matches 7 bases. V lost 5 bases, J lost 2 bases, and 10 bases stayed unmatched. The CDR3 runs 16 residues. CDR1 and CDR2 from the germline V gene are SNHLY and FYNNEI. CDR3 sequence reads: CASSQSAGSTTDTQYF. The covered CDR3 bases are TGTGCCAGCAGTCAATCAGCGGGATCAACCACAGATACG.

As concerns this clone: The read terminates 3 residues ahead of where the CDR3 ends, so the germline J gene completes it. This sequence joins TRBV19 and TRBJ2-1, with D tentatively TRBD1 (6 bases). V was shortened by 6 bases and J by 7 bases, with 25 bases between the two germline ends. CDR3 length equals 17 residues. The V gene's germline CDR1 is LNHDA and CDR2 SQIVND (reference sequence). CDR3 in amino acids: CASRKTGIPEFLNEQFF. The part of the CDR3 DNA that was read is TGTGCCAGTAGGAAAACAGGGATACCTGAATTTCTGAATGAG.

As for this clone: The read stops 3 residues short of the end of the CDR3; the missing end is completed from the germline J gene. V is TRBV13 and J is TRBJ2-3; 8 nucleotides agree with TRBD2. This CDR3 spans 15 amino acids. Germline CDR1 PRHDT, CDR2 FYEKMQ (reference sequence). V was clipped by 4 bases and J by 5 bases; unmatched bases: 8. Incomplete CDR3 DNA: TGTGCCAGCAGCTCTCCGGGACTAGATGGAGATACG. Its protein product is CASSSPGLDGDT. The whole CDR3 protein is CASSSPGLDGDTQYF.

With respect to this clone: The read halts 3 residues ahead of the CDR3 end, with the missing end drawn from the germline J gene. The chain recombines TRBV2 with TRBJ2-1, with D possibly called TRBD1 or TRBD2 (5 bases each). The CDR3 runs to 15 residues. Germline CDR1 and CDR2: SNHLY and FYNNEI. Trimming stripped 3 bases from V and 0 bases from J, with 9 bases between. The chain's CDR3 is CASSERGSSYNEQFF. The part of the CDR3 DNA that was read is TGTGCCAGCAGTGAGAGGGGAAGCTCCTACAATGAG.

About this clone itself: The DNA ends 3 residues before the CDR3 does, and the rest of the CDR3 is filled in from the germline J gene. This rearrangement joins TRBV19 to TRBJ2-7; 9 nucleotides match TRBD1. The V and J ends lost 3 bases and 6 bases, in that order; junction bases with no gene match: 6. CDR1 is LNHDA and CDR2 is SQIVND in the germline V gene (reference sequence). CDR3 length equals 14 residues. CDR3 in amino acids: CASSMATGGGEQYF. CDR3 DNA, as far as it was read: TGTGCCAGTAGTATGGCGACAGGGGGAGGCGAG.

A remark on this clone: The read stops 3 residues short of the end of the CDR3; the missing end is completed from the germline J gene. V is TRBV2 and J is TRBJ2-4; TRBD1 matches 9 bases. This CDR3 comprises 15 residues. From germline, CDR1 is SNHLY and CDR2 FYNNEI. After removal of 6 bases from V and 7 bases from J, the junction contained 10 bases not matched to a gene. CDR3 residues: CASRAGTGQVNIQYF. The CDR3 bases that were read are TGTGCCAGCAGGGCTGGGACAGGGCAAGTGAACATT.

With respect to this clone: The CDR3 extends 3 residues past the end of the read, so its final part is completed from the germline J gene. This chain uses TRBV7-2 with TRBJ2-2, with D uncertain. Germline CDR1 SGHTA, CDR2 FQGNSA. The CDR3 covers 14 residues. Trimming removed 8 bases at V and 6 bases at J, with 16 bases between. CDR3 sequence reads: CASLRTGWPGELFF. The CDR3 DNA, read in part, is TGTGCCAGCCTCAGAACGGGTTGGCCCGGGGAG.

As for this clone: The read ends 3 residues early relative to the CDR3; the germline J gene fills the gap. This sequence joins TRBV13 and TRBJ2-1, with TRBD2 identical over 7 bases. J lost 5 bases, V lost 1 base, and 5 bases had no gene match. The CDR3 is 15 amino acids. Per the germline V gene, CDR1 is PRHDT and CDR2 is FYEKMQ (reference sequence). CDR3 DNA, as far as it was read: TGTGCCAGCAGCTTAGTGTCTAGCGGTCACAATGAG. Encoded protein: CASSLVSSGHNE. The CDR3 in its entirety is CASSLVSSGHNEQFF.

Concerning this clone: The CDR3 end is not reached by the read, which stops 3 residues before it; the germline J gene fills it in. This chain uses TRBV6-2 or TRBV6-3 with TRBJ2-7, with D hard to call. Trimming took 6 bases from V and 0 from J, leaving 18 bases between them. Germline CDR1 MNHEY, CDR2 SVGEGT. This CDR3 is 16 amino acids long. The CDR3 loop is CASSTVEALSSYEQYF. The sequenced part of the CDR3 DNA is TGTGCCAGCAGCACAGTGGAAGCTTTGAGCTCCTACGAG.

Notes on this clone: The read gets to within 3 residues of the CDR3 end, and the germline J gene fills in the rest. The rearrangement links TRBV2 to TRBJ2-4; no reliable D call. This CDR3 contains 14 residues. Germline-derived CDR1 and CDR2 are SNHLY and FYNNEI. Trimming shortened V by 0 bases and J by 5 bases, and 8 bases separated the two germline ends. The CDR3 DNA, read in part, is TGTGCCAGCAGTGAAGCGGCTGGTCAAAACATT. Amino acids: CASSEAAGQNI. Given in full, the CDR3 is CASSEAAGQNIQYF.

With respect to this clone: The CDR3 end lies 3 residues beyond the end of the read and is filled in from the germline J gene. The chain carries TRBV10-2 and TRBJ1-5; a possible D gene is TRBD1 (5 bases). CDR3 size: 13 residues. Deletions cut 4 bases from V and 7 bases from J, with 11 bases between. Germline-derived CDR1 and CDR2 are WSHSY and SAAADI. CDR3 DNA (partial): TGCGCCAGCAGTGGGACACCCAAGCAGCCC. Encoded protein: CASSGTPKQP. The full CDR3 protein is CASSGTPKQPQHF.

CDR3 DNA (partial): TGTGCCAGCGGTCCGGTGGCTAATGAAAAA. It codes for CASGPVANEK. The full CDR3 is CASGPVANEKLFF. The chain carries TRBV7-9 and TRBJ1-4, with D uncertain. The observed sequence ends 3 residues before the CDR3 terminus, with the missing tail filled in from the germline J gene. CDR3 size: 13 residues. Germline loops: CDR1 SEHNR, CDR2 FQNEAQ (reference sequence). Between the trimmed V and J ends, which lost 8 bases and 3 bases, there was a span of 10 bases.

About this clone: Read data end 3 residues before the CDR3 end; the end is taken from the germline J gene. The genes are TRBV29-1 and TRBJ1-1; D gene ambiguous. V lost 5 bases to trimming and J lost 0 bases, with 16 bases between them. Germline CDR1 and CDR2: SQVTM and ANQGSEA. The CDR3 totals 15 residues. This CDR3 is CSVSTSLFMNTEAFF. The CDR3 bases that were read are TGCAGCGTTTCGACATCGCTTTTCATGAACACTGAA.

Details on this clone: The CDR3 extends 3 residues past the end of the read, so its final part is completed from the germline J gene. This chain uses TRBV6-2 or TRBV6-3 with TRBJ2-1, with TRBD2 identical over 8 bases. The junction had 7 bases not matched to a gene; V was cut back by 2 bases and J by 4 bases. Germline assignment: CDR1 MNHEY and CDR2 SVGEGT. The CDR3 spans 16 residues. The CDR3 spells CASSYGPSGPYNEQFF. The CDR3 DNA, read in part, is TGTGCCAGCAGTTACGGGCCTAGCGGGCCGTACAATGAG.